These 6 T cell receptor beta chains originate from one sample sequenced in a study of graft-versus-host responses after intestinal transplantation. For these TCRs, the target antigens are not known. TCRdb's table, derived via immunoSEQ multiplex PCR, lists solely in-frame clones and lacks some. This sample carries roughly 50,000 clones, about 93% of them seen once, and the ten largest clones take 2% to 2.5%. The sample consisted of unstimulated CD4+ T cells sorted from spleen or lymph node cells, taken before transplant. These receptors were taken from a human donor who was the organ donor for an intestinal transplant.

The chain is built from TRBV19 and TRBJ1-5; 7 positions match TRBD1. Germline V gene lookup returns CDR1 LNHDA and CDR2 SQIVND (reference sequence). The V segment lost 6 bases and the J segment 3 bases; nucleotides outside the gene matches: 8. This CDR3 spans 15 amino acids. DNA of the CDR3: TGTGCCAGTAGACAAGGGACAGCCTTCAATCAGCCCCAGCATTTT. Translated: CASRQGTAFNQPQHF. The whole variable domain, remainder taken from reference TRBV19 and TRBJ1-5, is DGGITQSPKYLFRKEGQNVTLSCEQNLNHDAMYWYRQDPGQGLRLIYYSQIVNDFQKGDIAEGYSVSREKKESFPLTVTSAQKNPTAFYLCASRQGTAFNQPQHFGDGTRLSIL.

This sequence joins TRBV25-1 and TRBJ2-7; weak D call: TRBD1 (5 bases). The CDR3 is 11 residues long. Trimming pared 4 bases from V and 4 bases from J, leaving 5 bases between. In germline, CDR1 is MGHDK, CDR2 SYGVNS. CDR3 sequence: CASSAGYEQYF. The CDR3 DNA sequence: TGTGCCAGCAGTGCAGGGTACGAGCAGTACTTC.

The V and J genes are TRBV7-2 and TRBJ1-5; 8 bases line up with TRBD1. The CDR3 is made up of 13 amino acids. The ends lost 4 bases at V and 7 bases at J; junction bases unmatched: 3. From germline, CDR1 is SGHTA and CDR2 FQGNSA. The CDR3 protein is CASSSRGQQPQHF. The CDR3 DNA reads as TGTGCCAGCAGCTCCAGGGGGCAACAGCCCCAGCATTTT.

This clone was found a few times. The CDR3 DNA follows: TGCGCCAGCAGCCCGGACGGCCGGGTCCACGAGCAGTACTTC. Its translation is CASSPDGRVHEQYF. V usage is TRBV5-1 and J usage is TRBJ2-7; D not certain. V shed 4 bases and J shed 5 bases, with 16 bases lying between them. Looked up from germline, CDR1 is SGHRS and CDR2 is YFSETQ. This CDR3 region has 14 residues.

This chain joins TRBV10-2 and TRBJ2-7; 7 bases are a match to TRBD1. CDR3 size: 13 residues. J was trimmed by 2 bases and V by 4 bases; bases with no gene match: 2. Per the germline V gene, CDR1 is WSHSY and CDR2 is SAAADI. The DNA for the CDR3 is TGCGCCAGCAGTGGGGGGACAGCCTACGAGCAGTACTTC. Translated, it gives CASSGGTAYEQYF.

J is TRBJ1-6 and V is TRBV5-6, with D hard to call. The length of the CDR3 is 14 residues. Trimming stripped 5 bases from V and 0 bases from J, with 6 bases between. The germline gives CDR1 SGHDT, CDR2 YYEEEE. CDR3 in DNA: TGTGCCAGCAGGCGGACCTCCTATAATTCACCCCTCCACTTT. Amino acids: CASRRTSYNSPLHF.